The 26 T cell receptor beta chains below all came from one sample that was sequenced in a study of T cell responses to AZD1222 COVID-19 vaccine. Measured with immunoSEQ multiplex PCR; TCRdb has only the in-frame clones, and not every one. The sample has more than 70,000 clones; approximately 89% are singletons. The source was peripheral blood, collected on day 0 of AZD1222 vaccination. The source is an adult in good health.

The sample holds one count of this clone. V usage is TRBV7-9 and J usage is TRBJ2-1; tentative D call: TRBD1 (5 bases). The germline gives CDR1 SEHNR, CDR2 FQNEAQ (reference sequence). The CDR3 runs to 17 residues. Trimming cost V 1 base and J 4 bases, with 17 bases left between them. The CDR3 coding sequence is TGTGCCAGCAGCTTAGAAGGGGCTGTGGTTATTTACAATGAGCAGTTCTTC. Translated: CASSLEGAVVIYNEQFF.

This clone was observed a single time. The chain recombines TRBV7-9 with TRBJ2-1, with D possibly matching TRBD2 (5 bases). V was cut by 5 bases and J by 0 bases, with 11 bases left in between. The CDR3 sequence is 15 residues long. The germline V gene has CDR1 SEHNR and CDR2 FQNEAQ (reference sequence). The CDR3 DNA reads as TGTGCCAGCAGCGGTAGCGAGAGCTCCTACAATGAGCAGTTCTTC. Its protein product is CASSGSESSYNEQFF.

The CDR3 region is CAWSVGTGTYEQYF. The CDR3 DNA reads TGTGCCTGGAGTGTGGGGACAGGGACGTACGAGCAGTACTTC. The chain recombines TRBV30 with TRBJ2-7; TRBD1 matches at 9 bases. The CDR3 contains 14 residues. CDR1 is GTSNPN and CDR2 is SVGIG in the germline V gene (reference sequence). V shed 0 bases, J shed 4 bases, and the junction held 4 bases outside the gene matches.

The rearrangement links TRBV5-1 to TRBJ2-2; a weak D match, TRBD1 (6 bases). Germline V CDR1 and CDR2: SGHRS, YFSETQ. The V gene lost 7 bases and the J gene lost 7 bases, with 20 bases spanning the gap. The CDR3 contains 15 residues. As DNA, the CDR3 is TGCGCCAGCGGGTCTCGACAGGTCTCGAACGGGGAGCTGTTTTTT. This sequence encodes CASGSRQVSNGELFF.

The gene calls are TRBV6-2 or TRBV6-3 and TRBJ2-3, with D uncertain. Germline V CDR1 and CDR2: MNHEY, SVGEGT. V gave up 2 bases and J gave up 0 bases, with 9 bases separating them. This CDR3 comprises 15 residues. Here the CDR3 reads CASSYVGISTDTQYF. CDR3 in DNA: TGTGCCAGCAGTTACGTGGGGATTAGCACAGATACGCAGTATTTT.

V is TRBV18 and J is TRBJ1-1, with TRBD1 matching over 9 bases. The germline V gene has CDR1 KGHSH and CDR2 LQKENI. Losses at the gene ends were 3 bases for V and 4 bases for J; bases not matched to a gene: 9. The CDR3 extends over 16 amino acids. CDR3 coding DNA: TGTGCCAGCTCACCCCACGTGATGGGACAGGGCACTGAAGCTTTCTTT. Translating it yields CASSPHVMGQGTEAFF.

The CDR3 loop is CASSLRTGTYNEQFF. The CDR3 DNA reads as TGTGCCAGCAGCTTACGGACAGGGACCTACAATGAGCAGTTCTTC. The chain has TRBV7-3 and TRBJ2-1, with 8 bases aligning to TRBD1. CDR1 and CDR2 from the germline V gene are SGHTA and FQGTGA. Unmatched junction bases numbered 2, after V lost 2 bases and J lost 2 bases. There are 15 residues in the CDR3.

This clone was recorded once. V usage is TRBV5-8 and J usage is TRBJ1-2; 7 nucleotides align to TRBD1. The CDR3 is 15 residues long. The germline V gene encodes CDR1 SGHTS and CDR2 YDEGEE. Trimming cost V 1 base and J 4 bases; bases outside gene matches: 7. CDR3 coding DNA: TGTGCCAGCAGCTTGAGACAGGGAGCTTTCTATGGCTACACCTTC. Protein sequence: CASSLRQGAFYGYTF.

The chain couples TRBV24-1 to TRBJ2-1, with 12 positions matching TRBD2. The CDR3 runs to 17 residues. Per germline, CDR1 KGHDR and CDR2 SFDVKD. Losses at the gene ends were 3 bases for V and 4 bases for J; bases not matched to a gene: 6. The CDR3 sequence is CATSDEWTSGAYNEQFF. Here the CDR3 DNA reads TGTGCCACCAGTGATGAATGGACTAGCGGGGCTTACAATGAGCAGTTCTTC.

The chain joins TRBV28 to TRBJ2-7; 9 bases line up with TRBD1. Germline-derived CDR1 and CDR2 are MDHEN and SYDVKM. J was trimmed by 7 bases and V by 1 base; bases with no gene match: 14. CDR3 size: 17 residues. The CDR3 here is CASSLYNSGTGRREQYF. The CDR3 DNA is TGTGCCAGCAGTTTATATAACTCCGGGACAGGGCGGCGGGAGCAGTACTTC.

CDR3 in DNA: TGCGCCAGCAGCCAAGAACGGGGGAGCACTGAAGCTTTCTTT. This encodes CASSQERGSTEAFF. The chain employs TRBV4-1 and TRBJ1-1; perhaps TRBD1 as D (5 bases). Germline assignment: CDR1 MGHRA and CDR2 YSYEKL. This CDR3 has 14 amino acids. The germline V and J ends were trimmed by 0 bases and 4 bases, with 9 bases remaining between them.

The rearrangement joins TRBV27 to TRBJ2-1; D call uncertain. This CDR3 is 14 amino acids long. Trimming took off 3 bases at V and 2 bases at J, with 8 bases between the two ends. Germline V gives CDR1 MNHEY, CDR2 SMNVEV (reference sequence). DNA for the CDR3: TGTGCCAGCAGTTTCCAGTTCCCCTACAATGAGCAGTTCTTC. Amino acids: CASSFQFPYNEQFF.

The CDR3 region is CASSPIKMDQGVTNQETQYF. Here the CDR3 DNA reads TGTGCCAGCAGCCCGATCAAAATGGACCAAGGGGTAACCAACCAAGAGACCCAGTACTTC. The V and J genes are TRBV21-1 and TRBJ2-5; the table assigns TRBD1, which was not confirmed against the DNA. TRBV21-1 is a pseudogene segment. The CDR3 is 20 residues long.

The V and J genes are TRBV5-1 and TRBJ2-1; the match to TRBD1 covers 9 bases. There are 17 residues in the CDR3. Germline V gene data show CDR1 as SGHRS and CDR2 as YFSETQ. Germline trimming cut 0 bases from V and 6 bases from J; bases unmatched to any gene: 10. DNA of the CDR3: TGCGCCAGCAGCTTGGTTAGGGGGACAGGGATTGGCAATGAGCAGTTCTTC. Encoded protein: CASSLVRGTGIGNEQFF.

V gene TRBV27 combines with J gene TRBJ2-3; 8 nucleotides line up with TRBD2. Germline V gene sequence: CDR1 MNHEY, CDR2 SMNVEV (reference sequence). The length of the CDR3 is 16 residues. V lost 5 bases, J lost 3 bases, and 10 bases stayed unmatched. The CDR3 is CASSPSAGEGTDTQYF. The CDR3 nucleotides read TGTGCCAGCAGTCCATCAGCGGGAGAAGGAACAGATACGCAGTATTTT.

This chain uses TRBV18 with TRBJ1-1; D gene unclear. This CDR3 has 13 residues. Looked up from germline, CDR1 is KGHSH and CDR2 is LQKENI. V shed 6 bases and J shed 0 bases, with 8 bases lying between them. The CDR3 loop reads CASSPEMNTEAFF. The CDR3 bases are TGTGCCAGCTCGCCTGAGATGAACACTGAAGCTTTCTTT.

J is TRBJ2-1 and V is TRBV28, with 8 bases aligning to TRBD1. Unmatched junction bases numbered 8, after V lost 1 base and J lost 6 bases. Germline values: CDR1 MDHEN, CDR2 SYDVKM. The CDR3 is 16 residues long. CDR3 protein: CASSLFGQGRGNEQFF. For the CDR3, the DNA is TGTGCCAGCAGTTTATTTGGACAGGGTAGGGGCAATGAGCAGTTCTTC. The full variable domain, completed using reference TRBV28 and TRBJ2-1, is DVKVTQSSRYLVKRTGEKVFLECVQDMDHENMFWYRQDPGLGLRLIYFSYDVKMKEKGDIPEGYSVSREKKERFSLILESASTNQTSMYLCASSLFGQGRGNEQFFGPGTRLTVL.

This clone was found a few times. The rearrangement uses TRBV19 and TRBJ1-5; D gene uncertain. V gave up 7 bases and J gave up 7 bases, with 11 bases separating them. The CDR3 sequence is 12 residues long. From germline, CDR1 is LNHDA and CDR2 SQIVND (reference sequence). The CDR3 region is CASKRELQPQHF. For the CDR3, the DNA is TGTGCCAGTAAGAGGGAACTCCAGCCCCAGCATTTT.

The chain couples TRBV7-9 to TRBJ2-5, with D possibly TRBD2 on 5 matching bases. Germline values: CDR1 SEHNR, CDR2 FQNEAQ (reference sequence). The CDR3 consists of 15 residues. The V end was cut by 1 base, the J end by 5 bases, with 14 bases between. Here the CDR3 DNA reads TGTGCCAGCAGCTTAGTAAGCGGTCTGTGGGAGACCCAGTACTTC. Its translation: CASSLVSGLWETQYF.

This chain joins TRBV28 and TRBJ1-5, with D unresolved. Germline CDR1 and CDR2: MDHEN and SYDVKM. This CDR3 contains 11 residues. Here the CDR3 reads CTSGGNQPQHF. The CDR3 nucleotides read TGTACTAGCGGGGGCAATCAGCCCCAGCATTTT.

This sequence joins TRBV6-5 and TRBJ1-5; 8 bases are a match to TRBD1. Germline V CDR1 and CDR2: MNHEY, SVGAGI. The CDR3 contains 14 residues. V shed 2 bases, J shed 5 bases, and the junction held 2 bases outside the gene matches. In DNA form, the CDR3 reads TGTGCCAGCAGTTACGACAGGGGACATCAGCCCCAGCATTTT. Its translation is CASSYDRGHQPQHF.

The CDR3 spells CASSPHDSYTGELFF. The DNA of the CDR3 is TGTGCCAGCTCACCACATGACAGCTACACCGGGGAGCTGTTTTTT. The chain has TRBV18 and TRBJ2-2, with D possibly being TRBD1 (5 bases). Germline V gene lookup returns CDR1 KGHSH and CDR2 LQKENI. This CDR3 comprises 15 residues. The ends were cut back, 1 base at V and 3 bases at J, with 9 bases in the middle. The variable domain in full, completed from reference TRBV18 and TRBJ2-2, reads NAGVMQNPRHLVRRRGQEARLRCSPMKGHSHVYWYRQLPEEGLKFMVYLQKENIIDESGMPKERFSAEFPKEGPSILRIQQVVRGDSAAYFCASSPHDSYTGELFFGEGSRLTVL.

The V and J genes are TRBV4-1 and TRBJ1-6; TRBD1 aligns across 8 bases. Germline V gives CDR1 MGHRA, CDR2 YSYEKL. The CDR3 has 16 residues. Unmatched junction bases numbered 3, after V lost 2 bases and J lost 3 bases. The CDR3 spells CASSQTGTGYNSPLHF. In DNA, the CDR3 is TGCGCCAGCAGCCAAACCGGGACAGGCTATAATTCACCCCTCCACTTT.

The V and J genes are TRBV5-6 and TRBJ2-2, with 8 bases that match TRBD1. The ends lost 0 bases at V and 6 bases at J; junction bases unmatched: 4. Germline loops: CDR1 SGHDT, CDR2 YYEEEE. The CDR3 contains 15 residues. The chain's CDR3 is CASSLGQGIPGELFF. As DNA, the CDR3 is TGTGCCAGCAGCTTGGGACAGGGGATCCCCGGGGAGCTGTTTTTT.

The chain recombines TRBV29-1 with TRBJ1-5, with TRBD1 identical over 9 bases. CDR3 length: 13 amino acids. J lost 2 bases, V lost 4 bases, and 0 bases had no gene match. Germline V gene sequence: CDR1 SQVTM, CDR2 ANQGSEA. The CDR3 DNA sequence: TGCAGCGTTGGACAGGGGGGCAATCAGCCCCAGCATTTT. The encoded protein is CSVGQGGNQPQHF.

This chain joins TRBV23-1 and TRBJ2-5, with TRBD2 as a possible D gene (5 bases). TRBV23-1 belongs to the ORF category, with a function that is uncertain. V was cut by 4 bases and J by 1 base, with 10 bases left in between. This CDR3 has 14 residues. CDR3 protein: CASSPDYLQETQYF. The CDR3 DNA sequence: TGCGCCAGCAGTCCAGACTACCTCCAAGAGACCCAGTACTTC.